This T cell receptor beta chain was sequenced for a study of T cell repertoires in cytomegalovirus infection. Study summary: The public TCR beta signatures pointed to both CMV infection and matching HLA type.

Trimming took 5 bases from V and 1 from J; bases not matched to a gene: 7. The germline CDR1 and CDR2 sequences are DFQATT and SNEGSKA (reference sequence). This CDR3 comprises 14 residues. MiXCR, run by TCRdb on the reads, gives a single entry per CDR3 protein. The table has about 530,000 distinct CDR3 sequences, 26% seen once; the top ten hold about 13%. Concerning this clonotype itself: As yet, its antigen is unknown.

General study findings and limits: Clonotypes of TCR beta that were HLA-C-restricted and CMV-specific dominated the ex vivo response. Based on cumulative public TCR beta family frequency, carriers of CMV plus the relevant HLA were identified.

This receptor was taken from a human donor in good health (CMV status not recorded). Some clones in this sample may be carry-over from other donors' samples. Sequenced sample: PBMCs. J is TRBJ2-5 and V is TRBV20-1; 7 bases fit TRBD2. The CDR3 is CSALGGDLQETQYF. The DNA for the CDR3 is TGCAGTGCTCTGGGGGGGGACCTCCAAGAGACCCAGTACTTC.